The present T cell receptor beta chain was sequenced within a study of blood T cells in healthy people across ages. Then a second PCR, running about 7 to 11 cycles, was carried out with a sample-barcoded 5' primer and a J-beta primer mix. One entry per CDR3 protein, called by TCRdb with MiXCR from the 5' RACE reads. The data contain about 1.5 million distinct CDR3 sequences, approximately 42% of them singletons. V gave up 2 bases and J gave up 4 bases, with 8 bases separating them. The CDR3 sequence is 13 residues long. The germline V gene encodes CDR1 SGHTA and CDR2 FQGNSA. This chain links TRBV7-2 with TRBJ1-1; tentatively, D is TRBD1 (5 bases). Material for sequencing was blood. The sequence came from a woman under 30 in good health. This chain's CDR3 is CASSLYGATEAFF. CDR3 bases: TGTGCCAGCAGCTTATACGGGGCCACTGAAGCTTTCTTT.